The 9 T cell receptor beta chains below come from one sample, sequenced in a study of cytomegalovirus exposure and HLA in healthy donors. PCR employed 60 Vbeta and 13 Jbeta primers. Measured with immunoSEQ multiplex PCR; TCRdb has only the in-frame clones, and not every one. The table lists about 130,000 clones, 78% of them singletons. The sequencing sample was made of PBMCs. These receptors were taken from a woman in her thirties or forties in good health and CMV-seronegative.

There are a few counts of this clone. The rearrangement uses TRBV19 and TRBJ2-3; TRBD1 matches 9 bases. The CDR3 is 15 residues long. Germline trimming cut 5 bases from V and 2 bases from J; bases unmatched to any gene: 5. Germline values: CDR1 LNHDA, CDR2 SQIVND (reference sequence). CDR3 protein: CASSPRDRATDTQYF. The CDR3 nucleotides read TGTGCCAGTAGTCCTCGGGACAGGGCCACAGATACGCAGTATTTT.

The rearrangement joins TRBV27 to TRBJ2-2; 14 nucleotides agree with TRBD2. J gave up 7 bases and V 5 bases, and 6 bases lay outside the gene matches. CDR3 length: 16 residues. Germline CDR1 and CDR2: MNHEY and SMNVEV (reference sequence). The CDR3 is CASSPGLAGGRGELFF. CDR3 nucleotide sequence: TGTGCCAGCAGTCCCGGACTAGCGGGGGGCCGCGGGGAGCTGTTTTTT.

As regards this clone: One end of the junction varies from germline; a read error may be responsible. The chain carries TRBV9 and TRBJ2-4, with 9 bases identical to TRBD2. CDR3 length: 13 residues. Per germline, CDR1 SGDLS and CDR2 YYNGEE. This chain's CDR3 is CASSSGRENSQYF. The CDR3 DNA sequence: TGTGCCAGCAGTAGCGGGAGAGAAAACAGTCAGTACTTC.

The chain carries TRBV5-4 and TRBJ1-2; D gene ambiguous. Germline loops: CDR1 SGHNT, CDR2 YYREEE (reference sequence). V dropped 0 bases and J dropped 10 bases, with 16 bases sitting between them. The CDR3 length is 14 residues. The CDR3 DNA follows: TGTGCCAGCAGCTTGGAGACACGTTCAGTCGTCTACACCTTC. This sequence encodes CASSLETRSVVYTF.

This rearrangement joins TRBV6-5 to TRBJ1-2, with D tentatively TRBD1 (6 bases). Germline values: CDR1 MNHEY, CDR2 SVGAGI. This CDR3 is 13 amino acids long. With 5 bases removed from V and 8 bases from J, the gap between germline ends came to 15 bases. This chain's CDR3 is CASSGTDRYGYTF. CDR3 nucleotides: TGTGCCAGCAGTGGAACCGACAGGTACGGCTACACCTTC.

The CDR3 region is CASTTSWEETQYF. Written as DNA, the CDR3 is TGCGCCAGCACCACTAGTTGGGAAGAGACCCAGTACTTC. The chain employs TRBV5-1 and TRBJ2-5, with D possibly being TRBD2 (5 bases). Looked up from germline, CDR1 is SGHRS and CDR2 is YFSETQ. This CDR3 contains 13 residues. V was trimmed by 6 bases and J by 3 bases, leaving 12 bases between them.

This clone has more than one count but fewer than ten. This rearrangement joins TRBV6-1 to TRBJ2-7; 7 positions match TRBD2. Germline V gene lookup returns CDR1 MNHNS and CDR2 SASEGT. V lost 6 bases and J lost 4; bases outside the gene matches: 9. The CDR3 contains 14 residues. CDR3 DNA: TGTGCCAGCAGGACCGGGACTACCCCATACGAGCAGTACTTC. Its translation: CASRTGTTPYEQYF.

The rearrangement uses TRBV14 and TRBJ2-5; possible D gene TRBD2, 6 bases. CDR3 length: 16 amino acids. The germline V gene has CDR1 SGHDN and CDR2 FVKESK. Trimming shortened V by 0 bases and J by 2 bases, and 13 bases separated the two germline ends. CDR3 in amino acids: CASSQDLASDQETQYF. The CDR3 bases are TGTGCCAGCAGCCAAGATCTGGCTAGCGATCAAGAGACCCAGTACTTC.

This sequence joins TRBV6-1 and TRBJ2-5; D gene unclear. Deletions cut 11 bases from V and 2 bases from J, with 15 bases between. The germline V gene has CDR1 MNHNS and CDR2 SASEGT. This CDR3 is 13 amino acids long. The CDR3 loop is CAASGGAQETQYF. Written as DNA, the CDR3 is TGTGCCGCCAGTGGCGGAGCTCAAGAGACCCAGTACTTC.